These 19 T cell receptor beta chains share one sample of origin, sequenced in a study of T cell responses to AZD1222 COVID-19 vaccine. Sequenced by immunoSEQ multiplex PCR; TCRdb stores in-frame clones only, minus some. The sample records more than 140,000 clones, about 87% being singletons. This material consisted of peripheral blood, taken on day 0 of MenACWY control vaccination. Receptor source: an adult in good health.

The V call is TRBV28, the J call TRBJ2-5, with TRBD1 identical over 10 bases. The germline CDR1 and CDR2 sequences are MDHEN and SYDVKM. CDR3 size: 15 residues. V lost 2 bases, J lost 2 bases, and 2 bases stayed unmatched. CDR3 DNA: TGTGCCAGCAGTTTAGTGGGACAGGGGCAAGAGACCCAGTACTTC. Encoded protein: CASSLVGQGQETQYF.

J is TRBJ2-1 and V is TRBV12-5, with D possibly matching TRBD2 (6 bases). Trimming removed 7 bases at V and 4 bases at J, with 14 bases between. CDR3 size: 14 residues. Germline lookup yields CDR1 LGHNT and CDR2 FRNRAP. CDR3: CASVSSGIYNEQFF. In DNA, the CDR3 is TGTGCTAGTGTGAGTAGCGGAATTTACAATGAGCAGTTCTTC.

The J gene is TRBJ2-1, the V gene TRBV7-3; TRBD2 matches at 11 bases. The CDR3 consists of 16 residues. Germline loops: CDR1 SGHTA, CDR2 FQGTGA. With 0 bases clipped from V and 9 bases from J, the junction kept 7 bases outside the gene matches. In DNA form, the CDR3 reads TGTGCCAGCAGCTTAACACACACTAGCGGGAGTGGTGAGCAGTTCTTC. Amino acid sequence: CASSLTHTSGSGEQFF.

This chain uses TRBV10-3 with TRBJ2-7, with a possible D match to TRBD2 (6 bases). V lost 10 bases, J lost 3 bases, and 13 bases lay in between. CDR1 and CDR2 (germline): ENHRY, SYGVKD. The CDR3 is 12 amino acids. CDR3 residues: CATGGRDYEQYF. Here the CDR3 DNA reads TGTGCCACCGGCGGGCGGGACTACGAGCAGTACTTC.

J is TRBJ1-6 and V is TRBV6-5; D perhaps matches TRBD1 (6 bases). The V gene lost 8 bases and the J gene lost 0 bases, with 11 bases spanning the gap. The CDR3 loop spans 15 amino acids. Germline V gene sequence: CDR1 MNHEY, CDR2 SVGAGI. Here the CDR3 reads CASRGGSSYNSPLHF. The CDR3 DNA sequence: TGTGCCAGCCGAGGGGGGAGCTCCTATAATTCACCCCTCCACTTT.

The rearrangement joins TRBV7-2 to TRBJ1-3; D not certain. CDR3 length: 15 amino acids. V was cut by 4 bases and J by 0 bases, with 10 bases left in between. Germline lookup yields CDR1 SGHTA and CDR2 FQGNSA. Written as DNA, the CDR3 is TGTGCCAGCAGCTCAGAGGTGCCCTCTGGAAACACCATATATTTT. Protein sequence: CASSSEVPSGNTIYF.

The rearrangement links TRBV11-2 to TRBJ2-2; 10 bases fit TRBD2. Trimming cost V 8 bases and J 2 bases; bases outside gene matches: 8. The length of the CDR3 is 16 residues. Per the germline V gene, CDR1 is SGHAT and CDR2 is FQNNGV. CDR3 residues: CASRGTSDSNTGELFF. The CDR3 DNA reads as TGTGCCAGCCGGGGGACTAGCGACTCCAACACCGGGGAGCTGTTTTTT.

This clone was seen more than once but under ten times. The chain is built from TRBV5-1 and TRBJ1-1; no reliable D call. Per the germline V gene, CDR1 is SGHRS and CDR2 is YFSETQ. V lost 1 base and J 3 bases, leaving 7 bases between the germline ends. CDR3 length: 13 residues. The CDR3 protein is CASSLFMDTEAFF. The CDR3 bases are TGCGCCAGCAGCTTGTTTATGGACACTGAAGCTTTCTTT.

The gene calls are TRBV3-1 (or the pseudogene TRBV3-2) and TRBJ1-6, with D possibly being TRBD1 (6 bases). Trimming took 0 bases from V and 9 from J, leaving 15 bases between them. The germline V gene has CDR1 LGHDT and CDR2 YNNKEL (reference sequence). The CDR3 totals 16 residues. For the CDR3, the DNA is TGTGCCAGCAGCCAAGATCGGGGGGGGCTTGGTTCACCCCTCCACTTT. As protein: CASSQDRGGLGSPLHF.

CDR3 sequence: CASSLADVTYNEQFF. CDR3 bases: TGCGCCAGCAGCTTGGCGGATGTCACCTACAATGAGCAGTTCTTC. This sequence joins TRBV5-1 and TRBJ2-1; D remains unclear. Trimming shortened V by 0 bases and J by 2 bases, and 9 bases separated the two germline ends. CDR3 length: 15 residues. Per the germline V gene, CDR1 is SGHRS and CDR2 is YFSETQ.

The genes are TRBV24-1 and TRBJ1-2, with 7 bases aligning to TRBD1. The germline V gene has CDR1 KGHDR and CDR2 SFDVKD. The CDR3 is 13 amino acids. With V trimmed by 5 bases and J by 5 bases, 4 bases remained unmatched. CDR3 sequence: CATSAAGGYGYTF. For the CDR3, the DNA is TGTGCCACCAGTGCTGCAGGGGGGTATGGCTACACCTTC.

The rearrangement links TRBV11-2 to TRBJ2-1; a weak D match, TRBD1 (6 bases). This CDR3 region has 16 residues. Trimming left V 4 bases short and J 0 bases short, with 13 bases between. Per germline, CDR1 SGHAT and CDR2 FQNNGV. CDR3 protein: CASSSFTGPSYNEQFF. CDR3 DNA: TGTGCCAGCAGCTCTTTCACAGGGCCCTCCTACAATGAGCAGTTCTTC.

The chain joins TRBV5-1 to TRBJ2-3; TRBD2 is a possible D gene (5 bases). In germline, CDR1 is SGHRS, CDR2 YFSETQ. V was shortened by 0 bases and J by 2 bases, with 10 bases between the two germline ends. The CDR3 loop spans 15 amino acids. The chain's CDR3 is CASSLVGGYTDTQYF. CDR3 in DNA: TGCGCCAGCAGCTTGGTAGGCGGGTACACAGATACGCAGTATTTT.

The chain uses TRBV7-2 and TRBJ2-7; a weak D match, TRBD2 (7 bases). Trimming cost V 2 bases and J 4 bases, with 15 bases left between them. Per the germline V gene, CDR1 is SGHTA and CDR2 is FQGNSA. The length of the CDR3 is 15 residues. The CDR3: CASSLREGGAYEQYF. CDR3 bases: TGTGCCAGCAGCTTAAGGGAAGGGGGGGCTTACGAGCAGTACTTC.

CDR3 DNA sequence: TGTGCCAGCAGCTTATTCTTTGGGCCACGACGCAATCAGCCCCAGCATTTT. Translated, it gives CASSLFFGPRRNQPQHF. V is TRBV7-2 and J is TRBJ1-5, with D hard to call. Germline V CDR1 and CDR2: SGHTA, FQGNSA. V was cut by 2 bases and J by 2 bases, with 16 bases left in between. The CDR3 spans 17 residues. Filled out from reference TRBV7-2 and TRBJ1-5, the complete variable domain reads GAGVSQSPSNKVTEKGKDVELRCDPISGHTALYWYRQSLGQGLEFLIYFQGNSAPDKSGLPSDRFSAERTGGSVSTLTIQRTQQEDSAVYLCASSLFFGPRRNQPQHFGDGTRLSIL.

The CDR3 DNA is TGTGCCAGCAGGGCACAGGGCAGCTCCTACGAGCAGTACTTC. Protein: CASRAQGSSYEQYF. The V and J genes are TRBV6-5 and TRBJ2-7, with D possibly matching TRBD1 (6 bases). This CDR3 is 14 amino acids long. Trimming left V 6 bases short and J 0 bases short, with 12 bases between. Germline CDR1 and CDR2: MNHEY and SVGAGI.

V is TRBV10-3 and J is TRBJ2-7, with D perhaps given as TRBD1 or TRBD2 (5 bases each). CDR1 and CDR2 from the germline V gene are ENHRY and SYGVKD. This CDR3 contains 13 residues. Trimming took 6 bases from V and 1 from J, leaving 10 bases between them. The CDR3: CAIRGDESYEQYF. The CDR3 coding sequence is TGTGCCATCAGGGGGGACGAATCCTACGAGCAGTACTTC.

CDR3 loop: CASTRDPGANEKLFF. The CDR3 nucleotides are TGTGCCAGCACCCGAGACCCGGGAGCTAATGAAAAACTGTTTTTT. V is TRBV6-5 and J is TRBJ1-4; no firm D call. CDR3 length: 15 residues. Trimming removed 7 bases at V and 3 bases at J, with 15 bases between. Germline values: CDR1 MNHEY, CDR2 SVGAGI.

V gene TRBV5-1 combines with J gene TRBJ2-1; 7 nucleotides match TRBD1. The CDR3 is 13 amino acids. With 3 bases clipped from V and 12 bases from J, the junction kept 9 bases outside the gene matches. CDR1 and CDR2 from the germline V gene are SGHRS and YFSETQ. The CDR3 region has the DNA TGCGCCAGCAGCTGGGAGACAGGGTCTGGGCAGTTCTTC. Encoded protein: CASSWETGSGQFF.